Following are 9 T cell receptor beta chains from one sample sequenced in a study of blood T cell repertoires in COVID-19. The method was immunoSEQ multiplex PCR; TCRdb's version includes in-frame clones alone and lacks a portion of them. The top ten clones hold around 0.7% of a sample with approximately 490,000 clones, around 90% of them seen once. The sequenced sample was PBMCs or T cells enriched from blood (not recorded which). The receptors stem from a woman in her late teens or twenties who had recovered from COVID-19.

V and J are TRBV5-8 and TRBJ1-1; D not certain. The germline V gene encodes CDR1 SGHTS and CDR2 YDEGEE. The V end was cut by 0 bases, the J end by 7 bases, with 13 bases between. The length of the CDR3 is 14 residues. The chain's CDR3 is CASSLGPRMIEAFF. The CDR3 DNA reads TGTGCCAGCAGCTTGGGCCCTAGAATGATTGAAGCTTTCTTT.

CDR3 DNA: TGTGCCAGCAGTGAAGGGGGGGGCCCCCTGGACTATGGCTACACCTTC. Its protein product is CASSEGGGPLDYGYTF. This chain connects TRBV6-4 to TRBJ1-2; the D gene is possibly TRBD1 (6 bases). CDR3 length: 16 residues. Germline V gene sequence: CDR1 MRHNA, CDR2 SNTAGT. Trimming removed 3 bases from V and 3 bases from J, with 17 bases in between.

The J gene is TRBJ1-2, the V gene TRBV10-2; a possible D gene is TRBD1 (6 bases). Trimming removed 8 bases at V and 4 bases at J, with 32 bases between. The CDR3 consists of 19 residues. Per the germline V gene, CDR1 is WSHSY and CDR2 is SAAADI. The CDR3 here is CASRDPLGRDMPSSYGYTF. The CDR3 DNA reads TGCGCCAGCCGAGATCCCCTCGGGAGGGACATGCCTTCGTCCTATGGCTACACCTTC.

This chain links TRBV5-8 with TRBJ1-1, with no clear D. Germline CDR1 and CDR2: SGHTS and YDEGEE. Trimming cost V 3 bases and J 6 bases, with 9 bases left between them. The CDR3 consists of 12 residues. The CDR3 region has the DNA TGTGCCAGCAGCTGGGTTCGGGCTGAAGCTTTCTTT. It specifies CASSWVRAEAFF.

The gene calls are TRBV18 and TRBJ2-4, with a tentative D call TRBD2 (6 bases). Trimming removed 0 bases at V and 0 bases at J, with 6 bases between. Looked up from germline, CDR1 is KGHSH and CDR2 is LQKENI. This CDR3 comprises 15 residues. The CDR3 nucleotides are TGTGCCAGCTCACCACCGGGACTAGCCAAAAACATTCAGTACTTC. Translation: CASSPPGLAKNIQYF.

CDR3 protein: CASSEAQGGLRDGYTF. The CDR3 coding sequence is TGTGCCAGCAGTGAAGCACAAGGGGGCCTAAGGGATGGCTACACCTTC. The rearrangement joins TRBV25-1 to TRBJ1-2, with 7 bases fitting TRBD1. The CDR3 totals 16 residues. Looked up from germline, CDR1 is MGHDK and CDR2 is SYGVNS. V gave up 2 bases and J gave up 6 bases; unmatched junction bases: 12.

CDR3 DNA: TGTGCCAGCAGCGACCTCGGGACAGGAGGCACTGAAGCTTTCTTT. Translation: CASSDLGTGGTEAFF. The chain has TRBV5-4 and TRBJ1-1; 8 bases match TRBD1. After removal of 4 bases from V and 4 bases from J, the junction contained 9 bases not matched to a gene. CDR1 SGHNT and CDR2 YYREEE come from the germline V gene (reference sequence). This CDR3 has 15 amino acids.

This chain joins TRBV4-1 and TRBJ1-4; maybe TRBD1 (5 bases). Germline V gives CDR1 MGHRA, CDR2 YSYEKL. The CDR3 contains 17 residues. Between the trimmed V and J ends, which lost 1 base and 8 bases, there was a span of 20 bases. The CDR3 spells CASSQVGPGGSREKLFF. The DNA for the CDR3 is TGCGCCAGCAGCCAAGTGGGGCCGGGGGGGTCTAGAGAAAAACTGTTTTTT.

The genes are TRBV18 and TRBJ1-1, with 8 positions matching TRBD1. V lost 5 bases to trimming and J lost 7 bases; unmatched junction nucleotides: 9. In germline, CDR1 is KGHSH, CDR2 LQKENI. CDR3 length equals 14 residues. The CDR3: CASSAAGQEIEAFF. In DNA form, the CDR3 reads TGTGCCAGCTCAGCCGCGGGACAGGAGATTGAAGCTTTCTTT.